Here is one T cell receptor beta chain with its context. Its antigen is not known. The assay was immunoSEQ multiplex PCR, and TCRdb's table has in-frame clones only and misses some. The sample shows 60,000 to 75,000 clones, about nine tenths of them seen only once. The sample originates from a study of T cell responses to AZD1222 COVID-19 vaccine. V gave up 6 bases and J gave up 3 bases, with 18 bases separating them. This CDR3 comprises 15 residues. Per the germline V gene, CDR1 is SGHVS and CDR2 is FQNEAQ. Study results and limitations: Rises in breadth and depth of Spike-specific TCRs came after two AZD1222 doses.

The specimen was peripheral blood, collected 28 days after the second AZD1222 dose. J is TRBJ2-7 and V is TRBV7-8, with D possibly TRBD2 on 6 matching bases. The sequence came from an adult who received the AZD1222 COVID-19 vaccine. In nucleotides, the CDR3 is TGTGCCAGCAGATTATGGGCGGGAACTGACTACGAGCAGTACTTC. Protein sequence: CASRLWAGTDYEQYF.